This T cell receptor beta chain was sequenced during a study of cytomegalovirus exposure and HLA in healthy donors. Vbeta (60) and Jbeta (13) primers were used in the PCR. The repertoire was sequenced with immunoSEQ multiplex PCR; TCRdb's copy has only in-frame clones and lacks some. The sample comprises tens of thousands of clones, 78% of which are singletons, and roughly 1.7% rests with the top ten. Germline V CDR1 and CDR2: LGHNA, YNFKEQ. This CDR3 spans 15 amino acids. V gave up 0 bases and J gave up 5 bases, with 11 bases separating them. Material: PBMCs. This chain connects TRBV4-2 to TRBJ2-1, with TRBD1 as a possible D gene (5 bases). The TCR originated in a middle-aged man in good health and CMV-seronegative. CDR3 coding DNA: TGTGCCAGCAGCCAAGATGGGGCGACCAACAATGAGCAGTTCTTC. This translates into CASSQDGATNNEQFF.